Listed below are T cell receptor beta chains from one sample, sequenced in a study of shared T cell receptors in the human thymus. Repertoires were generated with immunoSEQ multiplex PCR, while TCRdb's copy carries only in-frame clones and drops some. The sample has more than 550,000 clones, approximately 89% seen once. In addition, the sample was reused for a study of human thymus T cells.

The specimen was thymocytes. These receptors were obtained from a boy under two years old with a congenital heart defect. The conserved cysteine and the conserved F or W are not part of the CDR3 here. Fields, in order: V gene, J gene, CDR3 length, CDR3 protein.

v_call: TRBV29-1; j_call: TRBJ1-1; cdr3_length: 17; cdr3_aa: SVEDHRGPEIEMNTEPF
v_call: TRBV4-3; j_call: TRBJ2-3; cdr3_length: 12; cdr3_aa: ASSQSRGTDTQY
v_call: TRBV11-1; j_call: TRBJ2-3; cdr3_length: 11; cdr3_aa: ASSSSLADTQY
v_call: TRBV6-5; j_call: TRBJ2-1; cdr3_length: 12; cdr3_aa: ASSPGQYNNEQF
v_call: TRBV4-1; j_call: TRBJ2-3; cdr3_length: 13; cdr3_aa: ASSQGTASTDTQY
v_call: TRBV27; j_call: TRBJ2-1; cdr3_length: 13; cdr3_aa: ASSLNREGGNEQF
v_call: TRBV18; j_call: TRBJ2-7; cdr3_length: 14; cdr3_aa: ASSPNGTGPAYEQY
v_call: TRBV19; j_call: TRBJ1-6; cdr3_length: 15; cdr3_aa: ASSIFDRPRDNSPLH
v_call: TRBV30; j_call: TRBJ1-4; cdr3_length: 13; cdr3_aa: AWSRGQGNNEKLF
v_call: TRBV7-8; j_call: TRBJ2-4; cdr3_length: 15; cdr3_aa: ASSSQEEEPAKNIQY
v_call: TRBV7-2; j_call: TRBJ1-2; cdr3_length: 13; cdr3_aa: ASSLGSTGDYGYT
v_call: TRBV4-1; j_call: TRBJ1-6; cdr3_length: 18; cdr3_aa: ASSQDGQVRGPRYNSPLH
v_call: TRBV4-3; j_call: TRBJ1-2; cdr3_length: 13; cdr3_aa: ASSHDRALYYGYT
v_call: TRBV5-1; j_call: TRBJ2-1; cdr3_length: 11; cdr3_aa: ASSLPRPLEEF
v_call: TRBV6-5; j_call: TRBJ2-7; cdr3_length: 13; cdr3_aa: ASTALAGGFYEQY
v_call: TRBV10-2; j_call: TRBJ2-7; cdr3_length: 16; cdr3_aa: ASRDVGLAGASSYEQY
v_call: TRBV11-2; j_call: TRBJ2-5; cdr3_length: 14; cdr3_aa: ASSKRDRGLGETQY
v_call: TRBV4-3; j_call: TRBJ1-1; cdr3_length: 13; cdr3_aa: ASSQEQGGNTEAF
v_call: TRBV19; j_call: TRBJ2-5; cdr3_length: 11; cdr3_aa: ASSPNTGGSQY
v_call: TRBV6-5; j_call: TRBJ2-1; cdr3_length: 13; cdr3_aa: ASSYEHVSYNEQF
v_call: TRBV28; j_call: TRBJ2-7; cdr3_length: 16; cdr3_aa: ASTHLPHRALTSYEQY
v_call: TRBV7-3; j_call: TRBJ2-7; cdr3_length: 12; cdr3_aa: ASSLTGGEDEQY
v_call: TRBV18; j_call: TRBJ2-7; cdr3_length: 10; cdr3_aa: ASSYGTAEQY
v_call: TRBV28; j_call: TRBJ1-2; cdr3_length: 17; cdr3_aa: ASSLWSVRGMPPHFGYT
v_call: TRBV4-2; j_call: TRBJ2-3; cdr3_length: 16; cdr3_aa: ASSQEAGDPKNTDTQY
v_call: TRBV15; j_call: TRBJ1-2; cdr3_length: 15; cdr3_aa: ATSRAHGLGGKDGYT
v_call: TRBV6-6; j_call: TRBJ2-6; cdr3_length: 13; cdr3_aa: ASSLGGVGANVLT
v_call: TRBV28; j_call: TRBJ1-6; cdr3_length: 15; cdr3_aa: ASSSDRPSSYNSPLH
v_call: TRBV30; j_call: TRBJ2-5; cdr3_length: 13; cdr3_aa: AWTPGHRSEETQY
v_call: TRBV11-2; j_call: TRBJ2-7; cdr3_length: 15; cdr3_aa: ASSYSRTGVLGGEQY
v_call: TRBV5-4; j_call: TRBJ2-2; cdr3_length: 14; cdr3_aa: ASRRGGTLNTGELF
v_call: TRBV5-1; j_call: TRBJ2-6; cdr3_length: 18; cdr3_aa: ASSLWPSGGVDSGANVLT
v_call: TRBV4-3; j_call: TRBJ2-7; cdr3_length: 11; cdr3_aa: ASSQGRDYKQY
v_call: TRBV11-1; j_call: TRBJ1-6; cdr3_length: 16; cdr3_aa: ASSLGTGDFNYNSPLH
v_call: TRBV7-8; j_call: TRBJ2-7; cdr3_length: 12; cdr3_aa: ASSLWTGRYEQY
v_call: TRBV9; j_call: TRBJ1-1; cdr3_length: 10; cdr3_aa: ASSPENTEAF
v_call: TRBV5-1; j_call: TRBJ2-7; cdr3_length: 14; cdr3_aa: ASSLAGGGRSYEQY
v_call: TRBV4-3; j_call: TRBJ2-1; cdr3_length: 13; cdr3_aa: ASSHSGLADNEQF
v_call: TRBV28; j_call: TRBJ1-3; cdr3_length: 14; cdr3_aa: ASSRDRESSGNTIY
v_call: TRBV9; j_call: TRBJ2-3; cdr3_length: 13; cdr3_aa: ASSVAGGSTDTQY